Listed below are T cell receptor beta chains from one sample, sequenced in a study of blood T cell repertoires in COVID-19. Measured with immunoSEQ multiplex PCR; TCRdb has only the in-frame clones, and not every one. Of 200,000 or so clones detected, roughly 85% appear once; the ten largest clones hold over 3%. The sequencing sample was made of PBMCs or T cells enriched from blood (not recorded which). Receptors were obtained from a woman in her thirties or forties with acute COVID-19. Both conserved end residues are part of each CDR3. D genes are given only for firm matches.

j_call,v_call,d_call,cdr3_aa
TRBJ1-1,TRBV6-6,TRBD1,CASNRGSAEAFF
TRBJ1-2,TRBV3-1/TRBV3-2,.,CASSQARTLQGVSGYTF
TRBJ1-5,TRBV18,TRBD1,CASSGTGQNQPQHF
TRBJ2-1,TRBV6-5,TRBD2,CASSQRGALGEQFF
TRBJ1-4,TRBV19,.,CASQLTTNEKLFF
TRBJ1-2,TRBV6-4,.,CASSDAPSHSHYGYTF
TRBJ1-1,TRBV9,.,CASSVFGGLARNTEAFF
TRBJ2-2,TRBV9,TRBD2,CASRLAGDTGELFF
TRBJ2-7,TRBV5-1,TRBD1,CASSLEGTGGGEQYF
TRBJ1-4,TRBV3-1/TRBV3-2,TRBD1,CASTSGTGIRGEKLFF
TRBJ1-5,TRBV30,.,CAFSDRTSNQPQHF
TRBJ2-1,TRBV10-3,TRBD2,CAVGGTGTLSSYNEQFF
TRBJ2-3,TRBV19,TRBD2,CATGLAGGPTDTQYF
TRBJ1-2,TRBV29-1,TRBD1,CSVDNRGYGYTF
TRBJ1-2,TRBV28,TRBD1,CASSLTGGWGYTF
TRBJ1-6,TRBV4-1,.,CASSQELGGANSPLHF
TRBJ1-2,TRBV9,.,CASSPGGGNLNYGYTF
TRBJ2-4,TRBV6-1,.,CASSEEQGVQYF
TRBJ1-4,TRBV30,.,CACGVTPGGEKLFF
TRBJ2-3,TRBV5-1,.,CASSFRPVGQSTDTQYF
TRBJ2-4,TRBV19,TRBD2,CARASGGLSLAKNIQYF
TRBJ1-2,TRBV6-2/TRBV6-3,TRBD1,CASSYSTFRGDGYTF
TRBJ2-7,TRBV3-1/TRBV3-2,.,CASSPKGRGEQYF
TRBJ1-2,TRBV5-1,.,CASSFIWARGYTF
TRBJ1-1,TRBV30,.,CAWSAPTLEEAFF
TRBJ1-1,TRBV4-1,.,CASSRRENTEAFF
TRBJ1-6,TRBV5-1,TRBD1,CASSPRTGQGARSSPLHF
TRBJ1-6,TRBV18,.,CASSRGLNLSPLHF
TRBJ1-2,TRBV5-1,.,CASRNRDSSVYGYTF
TRBJ1-6,TRBV6-5,.,CASSYLVRRGNSPLHF
TRBJ1-3,TRBV18,TRBD1,CASSPLGTARGISGNTIYF
TRBJ2-7,TRBV4-3,TRBD1,CASSQGTGAAEQYF
TRBJ1-6,TRBV5-1,TRBD1,CASSLGQGATPGDSPLHF
TRBJ1-3,TRBV3-1/TRBV3-2,TRBD1,CASSQDVRKNRGSGNTIYF
TRBJ2-1,TRBV21-1,.,CASSHTGTGTANEQFF
TRBJ2-1,TRBV27,TRBD2,CASSLTLAGGLSEQFF
TRBJ2-1,TRBV5-6,TRBD1,CASRRRGQGNNEQFF
TRBJ1-1,TRBV28,TRBD1,CASSIGQGYTEAFF
TRBJ2-5,TRBV14,.,CASSHSHVTEYQETQYF
TRBJ1-6,TRBV19,.,CASSLRTGNSPLHF
TRBJ1-1,TRBV7-3,TRBD1,CASSPQGGLTEAFF
TRBJ1-1,TRBV7-2,TRBD1,CASRRRDRGLVTEAFF